Presented here are 17 T cell receptor beta chains from one specimen sequenced in a study of graft-versus-host responses after intestinal transplantation. The method was immunoSEQ multiplex PCR; TCRdb's version includes in-frame clones alone and lacks a portion of them. Seen here are about 47,000 clones, 90% to 95% observed once, and the top ten hold about 5.5%. This specimen was PBMCs, taken 750 to 800 days after a first intestinal transplant, on the day of a second. The receptors originated from a human patient who received an intestinal transplant, so some T cells may come from the graft donor.

The DNA of the CDR3 is TGTGCCAGCAGTTACCCCGACCGGGGGTACACCTTC. It is translated as CASSYPDRGYTF. V usage is TRBV6-5 and J usage is TRBJ1-2, with a tentative D call TRBD1 (5 bases). Germline V lookup: CDR1 MNHEY, CDR2 SVGAGI. The V end was cut by 2 bases, the J end by 11 bases, with 12 bases between. The CDR3 is 12 amino acids.

The chain uses TRBV27 and TRBJ1-3; D ambiguous. The V gene lost 2 bases and the J gene lost 0 bases, with 14 bases spanning the gap. Germline loops: CDR1 MNHEY, CDR2 SMNVEV (reference sequence). The CDR3 is 17 residues long. The CDR3, as DNA: TGTGCCAGCAGTTTAACGACAAACCCCTTCTCTGGAAACACCATATATTTT. Its protein is CASSLTTNPFSGNTIYF.

V usage is TRBV30 and J usage is TRBJ2-3; 10 bases align to TRBD2. From germline, CDR1 is GTSNPN and CDR2 SVGIG (reference sequence). The CDR3 totals 15 residues. Losses at the gene ends were 5 bases for V and 2 bases for J; bases not matched to a gene: 7. Here the CDR3 reads CAWQGAGGYTDTQYF. As DNA, the CDR3 is TGTGCCTGGCAGGGAGCGGGAGGGTACACAGATACGCAGTATTTT.

The chain has TRBV2 and TRBJ2-1, with D perhaps assigned TRBD1 or TRBD2 (5 bases each). The length of the CDR3 is 15 residues. The germline gives CDR1 SNHLY, CDR2 FYNNEI. The germline V and J ends were trimmed by 6 bases and 1 base, with 13 bases remaining between them. The CDR3 DNA reads TGTGCCAGCAGAGAGAGGGGTGGGTCCTACAATGAGCAGTTCTTC. This translates into CASRERGGSYNEQFF.

The CDR3 sequence: CASSLMSDTQYF. DNA of the CDR3: TGTGCCAGCAGCTTAATGTCCGATACGCAGTATTTT. The rearrangement joins TRBV7-3 to TRBJ2-3; D gene ambiguous. Germline-derived CDR1 and CDR2 are SGHTA and FQGTGA. The CDR3 is 12 residues long. V was pared by 1 base and J by 6 bases, with 5 bases between.

The J gene is TRBJ1-5, the V gene TRBV6-5; no definite D call. Germline CDR1 reads MNHEY; CDR2 reads SVGAGI. Trimming took off 5 bases at V and 4 bases at J, with 9 bases between the two ends. The CDR3 contains 13 residues. CDR3 coding DNA: TGTGCCAGCAGTAGAGACCTAAATCAGCCCCAGCATTTT. It codes for CASSRDLNQPQHF.

This chain uses TRBV5-1 with TRBJ2-1; 10 nucleotides agree with TRBD2. The CDR3 loop spans 17 amino acids. Per the germline V gene, CDR1 is SGHRS and CDR2 is YFSETQ. The trim removed 0 bases at V and 9 bases at J, leaving 12 bases unmatched. In DNA, the CDR3 is TGCGCCAGCAGCTTGGGGGCTAGCGGGAGCGTAAGGGTTGAGCAGTTCTTC. Translation gives CASSLGASGSVRVEQFF.

The CDR3 sequence: CASSLGASGLYYEQYF. DNA of the CDR3: TGTGCCAGCAGCTTAGGGGCTAGCGGGTTATACTACGAGCAGTACTTC. The J gene is TRBJ2-7, the V gene TRBV11-2; 8 nucleotides match TRBD2. Germline loops: CDR1 SGHAT, CDR2 FQNNGV. The V and J ends lost 1 base and 3 bases, in that order; junction bases with no gene match: 8. CDR3 length: 16 residues.

The genes are TRBV9 and TRBJ2-7; 11 nucleotides align to TRBD2. Per the germline V gene, CDR1 is SGDLS and CDR2 is YYNGEE. With 0 bases clipped from V and 1 base from J, the junction kept 6 bases outside the gene matches. This CDR3 contains 17 residues. In nucleotides, the CDR3 is TGTGCCAGCAGCGTAGGGGGTTTAGCGGGAGGGTCCTACGAGCAGTACTTC. Its protein product is CASSVGGLAGGSYEQYF.

The chain is built from TRBV16 and TRBJ1-1, with a weak D call TRBD1 (5 bases). Germline V gene sequence: CDR1 KGHSY, CDR2 FQNENV. Trimming removed 1 base from V and 3 bases from J, with 15 bases in between. CDR3 length equals 16 residues. The DNA for the CDR3 is TGTGCCAGCAGCCAATTTAAACCAGGGAGGGACACTGAAGCTTTCTTT. Amino acids: CASSQFKPGRDTEAFF.

CDR3 DNA sequence: TGCGCCAGCAGCCAAGATCCCCCTAGCGTAGATGAGCAGTTCTTC. Translation: CASSQDPPSVDEQFF. The chain combines TRBV4-1 with TRBJ2-1; D might be TRBD2 (6 bases). Trimming took 0 bases from V and 8 from J, leaving 14 bases between them. This CDR3 region has 15 residues. The germline gives CDR1 MGHRA, CDR2 YSYEKL.

The table lists this clone with a count of one. V and J are TRBV5-6 and TRBJ2-7, with 7 bases identical to TRBD2. CDR1 is SGHDT, CDR2 YYEEEE, per germline. There are 13 residues in the CDR3. The V segment lost 2 bases and the J segment 2 bases; nucleotides outside the gene matches: 1. CDR3 DNA: TGTGCCAGCAGCTTCGGGACTACCTACGAGCAGTACTTC. It translates to CASSFGTTYEQYF.

The chain employs TRBV29-1 and TRBJ1-4; no definite D call. Germline V CDR1 and CDR2: SQVTM, ANQGSEA. This CDR3 has 11 residues. Trimming took 4 bases from V and 11 from J, leaving 11 bases between them. CDR3 DNA: TGCAGCGTTGTTTTTACTGAGAAACTGTTTTTT. Translated, it gives CSVVFTEKLFF.

This clone was observed once. The chain recombines TRBV6-5 with TRBJ1-1, with D possibly matching TRBD1 (6 bases). The CDR3 consists of 15 residues. The germline CDR1 and CDR2 sequences are MNHEY and SVGAGI. Trimming shortened V by 2 bases and J by 1 base, and 11 bases separated the two germline ends. Here the CDR3 reads CASSYPGHPNTEAFF. The CDR3 coding sequence is TGTGCCAGCAGTTACCCGGGACACCCGAACACTGAAGCTTTCTTT.

This sequence joins TRBV11-2 and TRBJ2-7; TRBD1 matches at 11 bases. The V gene end was trimmed by 7 bases and the J gene end by 9 bases; junction bases not matched to a gene: 14. CDR1 SGHAT and CDR2 FQNNGV come from the germline V gene. The CDR3 is 15 residues long. This CDR3 is CASTPTGTGGYGQYF. In DNA form, the CDR3 reads TGTGCCAGCACCCCTACCGGGACAGGGGGGTATGGGCAGTACTTC. Using reference TRBV11-2 and TRBJ2-7 for the parts outside the CDR3, the full variable domain is EAGVAQSPRYKIIEKRQSVAFWCNPISGHATLYWYQQILGQGPKLLIQFQNNGVVDDSQLPKDRFSAERLKGVDSTLKIQPAKLEDSAVYLCASTPTGTGGYGQYFGPGTRLTVT.

The chain has TRBV2 and TRBJ2-3; 10 bases are a match to TRBD2. The CDR3 length is 14 residues. Trimming cost V 6 bases and J 4 bases; bases outside gene matches: 4. From germline, CDR1 is SNHLY and CDR2 FYNNEI. CDR3 sequence: CASSYSGRSDTQYF. DNA of the CDR3: TGTGCCAGCAGCTATAGCGGGAGGTCAGATACGCAGTATTTT.

This clone is a singleton in its sample. V and J are TRBV30 and TRBJ1-6; D is unresolved. The CDR3 is 14 amino acids. V dropped 5 bases and J dropped 0 bases, with 8 bases sitting between them. Germline V gene data show CDR1 as GTSNPN and CDR2 as SVGIG (reference sequence). DNA for the CDR3: TGTGCCTGGGCTTGGAGCTCCTATAATTCACCCCTCCACTTT. Protein sequence: CAWAWSSYNSPLHF.